Below are 11 T cell receptor beta chains sequenced from a single sample in a study of cytomegalovirus exposure and HLA in healthy donors. In the PCR, 60 Vbeta and 13 Jbeta primers were used. Profiled with immunoSEQ multiplex PCR; TCRdb holds only in-frame clones, not every one. The sample spans under 70,000 clones; the ten largest clones claim 12%. Sequencing was carried out using PBMCs. These receptors all stem from a woman aged 25-40 years in good health and CMV-seropositive.

This chain joins TRBV5-1 and TRBJ1-2; 11 nucleotides line up with TRBD1. Germline loops: CDR1 SGHRS, CDR2 YFSETQ. Losses at the gene ends were 3 bases for V and 8 bases for J; bases not matched to a gene: 9. The CDR3 runs to 15 residues. Here the CDR3 reads CASSSSGQGARGYTF. In nucleotides, the CDR3 is TGCGCCAGCAGCTCCTCCGGACAGGGGGCGAGAGGCTACACCTTC.

The gene calls are TRBV28 and TRBJ1-4; no firm D call. Per germline, CDR1 MDHEN and CDR2 SYDVKM. The CDR3 is 13 amino acids. Between the trimmed V and J ends, which lost 6 bases and 0 bases, there was a span of 5 bases. Written as DNA, the CDR3 is TGTGCCAGCAGCACAACAACTAATGAAAAACTGTTTTTT. As protein: CASSTTTNEKLFF.

The rearrangement joins TRBV18 to TRBJ2-5; TRBD2 agrees at 10 bases. This CDR3 region has 14 residues. The junction had 3 bases not matched to a gene; V was cut back by 6 bases and J by 2 bases. Germline values: CDR1 KGHSH, CDR2 LQKENI. In DNA, the CDR3 is TGTGCCAGCTCCGGGACTAGCGATCAAGAGACCCAGTACTTC. Protein product: CASSGTSDQETQYF.

As for this clone: Other DNA variants within this sample encode the same CDR3. The rearrangement links TRBV30 to TRBJ1-5, with 7 nucleotides matching TRBD1. The CDR3 consists of 13 residues. V lost 0 bases and J lost 4; bases outside the gene matches: 0. CDR1 and CDR2 (germline): GTSNPN, SVGIG (reference sequence). The CDR3 bases are TGTGCCTGGAGTGTACAGGGGAATCAGCCCCAGCATTTT. It translates to CAWSVQGNQPQHF.

The chain is built from TRBV28 and TRBJ2-7; D is perhaps TRBD1 (5 bases). V was trimmed by 8 bases and J by 0 bases, leaving 14 bases between them. Germline-derived CDR1 and CDR2 are MDHEN and SYDVKM. CDR3 length: 14 residues. The CDR3 DNA follows: TGTGCCAGCTTTGCAGGGCCAACCTCCTACGAGCAGTACTTC. It specifies CASFAGPTSYEQYF.

The chain links TRBV10-1 to TRBJ2-7, with TRBD2 matching 8 bases. The length of the CDR3 is 13 residues. The ends lost 3 bases at V and 4 bases at J; junction bases unmatched: 2. The germline V gene encodes CDR1 WNHNN and CDR2 SYGVQD (reference sequence). Here the CDR3 reads CASSESGGYEQYF. CDR3 DNA sequence: TGCGCCAGCAGTGAATCGGGGGGGTACGAGCAGTACTTC.

The V and J genes are TRBV7-8 and TRBJ2-1; D unresolved. Deletions cut 1 base from V and 5 bases from J, with 9 bases between. Germline CDR1 and CDR2: SGHVS and FQNEAQ. This CDR3 is 14 amino acids long. The CDR3 here is CASSLVPPHNEQFF. The DNA of the CDR3 is TGTGCCAGCAGCTTAGTTCCCCCTCACAATGAGCAGTTCTTC.

This chain uses TRBV6-1 with TRBJ1-6, with no clear D. With 7 bases removed from V and 7 bases from J, the gap between germline ends came to 14 bases. The CDR3 is made up of 14 amino acids. The germline CDR1 and CDR2 sequences are MNHNS and SASEGT. The CDR3 here is CASKTPVRNSPLHF. DNA of the CDR3: TGTGCCAGCAAAACTCCCGTACGCAATTCACCCCTCCACTTT.

The V and J genes are TRBV19 and TRBJ2-7; TRBD1 agrees at 9 bases. CDR3 length: 17 amino acids. The junction had 11 bases not matched to a gene; V was cut back by 3 bases and J by 2 bases. Germline V lookup: CDR1 LNHDA, CDR2 SQIVND (reference sequence). The CDR3 is CASSMIPRQGGTYEQYF. The CDR3 nucleotides are TGTGCCAGTAGTATGATTCCACGACAGGGGGGTACCTACGAGCAGTACTTC.

The V call is TRBV5-5, the J call TRBJ2-7; TRBD2 matches at 11 bases. The J segment lost 5 bases and the V segment lost 1 base, leaving 5 bases of the junction unmatched. The CDR3 is 15 residues long. The germline CDR1 and CDR2 sequences are SGHKS and YYEKEE (reference sequence). CDR3: CASSLSGTSGNEQYF. CDR3 nucleotides: TGTGCCAGCAGCTTGAGTGGGACTAGCGGAAACGAGCAGTACTTC.

This chain uses TRBV5-1 with TRBJ2-6; D gene unclear. Germline lookup yields CDR1 SGHRS and CDR2 YFSETQ. The CDR3 is 14 residues long. V was clipped by 4 bases and J by 0 bases, with 5 bases between them. This chain's CDR3 is CASSTNSGANVLTF. CDR3 DNA: TGCGCCAGCAGCACAAACTCTGGGGCCAACGTCCTGACTTTC.